This TCR beta chain came from a study of OX40 agonist ivuxolimab in advanced cancers. V lost 2 bases and J lost 5, with 8 bases in between. CDR3 length equals 13 residues. The germline CDR1 and CDR2 sequences are ENHRY and SYGVKD. Profiling relied on immunoSEQ multiplex PCR, and the TCRdb table lists in-frame clones only, not all of them. This sample has some 50,000 clones, with approximately 90% found just once. The genes are TRBV10-3 and TRBJ2-3; tentative D call: TRBD1 (5 bases). This TCR was sampled from an adult with an advanced solid tumor such as melanoma, head and neck, liver or kidney cancer. The sample in question was CD4+ or CD8+ T cells sorted from blood, obtained in a trial of the OX40 agonist ivuxolimab. The CDR3 sequence is CAISEGAGDTQYF. The CDR3 DNA reads as TGTGCCATCAGTGAGGGGGCTGGAGATACGCAGTATTTT.